Included here is one T cell receptor (beta chain) sequence, with context. Its specificity is unknown. The germline V gene has CDR1 KGHSH and CDR2 LQKENI. The CDR3 runs to 15 residues. V lost 3 bases, J lost 6 bases, and 6 bases stayed unmatched. The data were obtained in a study of T cell responses to AZD1222 COVID-19 vaccine. Background on the study: Both about-4-week and about-12-week second-dose recipients were combined. Findings and limits, study-wide: Females outnumbered males among donors, who were mostly white British; clonal diversity was possibly underestimated. CD4 TCRs linked to vaccination spanned spike, dominating at 160-218 and 743-854. At study baseline, merely six AZD1222 recipients were seropositive.

Libraries were prepared by immunoSEQ multiplex PCR; TCRdb keeps only in-frame clonotypes and omits some of them. Of roughly 120,000 clones detected, under 90% appear once; the ten largest clones hold approximately 4.8%. The origin of this receptor is an adult in good health. The V and J genes are TRBV18 and TRBJ1-3; 9 bases map to TRBD1. Sequences were derived from peripheral blood, sampled on day 0 of AZD1222 vaccination. CDR3 region: CASSPGTGLENTIYF. CDR3 nucleotides: TGTGCCAGCTCACCCGGGACAGGGTTGGAAAACACCATATATTTT.